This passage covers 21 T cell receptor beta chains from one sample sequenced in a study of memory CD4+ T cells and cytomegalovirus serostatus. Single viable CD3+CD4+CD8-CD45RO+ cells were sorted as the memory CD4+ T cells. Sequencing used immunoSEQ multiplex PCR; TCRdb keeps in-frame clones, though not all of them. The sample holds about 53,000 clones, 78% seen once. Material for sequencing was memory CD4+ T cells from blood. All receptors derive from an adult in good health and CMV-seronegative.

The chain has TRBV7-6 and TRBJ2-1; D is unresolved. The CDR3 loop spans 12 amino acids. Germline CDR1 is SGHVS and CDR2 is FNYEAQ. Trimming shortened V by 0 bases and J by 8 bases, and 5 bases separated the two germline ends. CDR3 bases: TGTGCCAGCAGCTTAGCAAACTATGAGCAGTTCTTC. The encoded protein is CASSLANYEQFF. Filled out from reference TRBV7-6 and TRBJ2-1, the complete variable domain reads GAGVSQSPRYKVTKRGQDVALRCDPISGHVSLYWYRQALGQGPEFLTYFNYEAQQDKSGLPNDRFSAERPEGSISTLTIQRTEQRDSAMYRCASSLANYEQFFGPGTRLTVL.

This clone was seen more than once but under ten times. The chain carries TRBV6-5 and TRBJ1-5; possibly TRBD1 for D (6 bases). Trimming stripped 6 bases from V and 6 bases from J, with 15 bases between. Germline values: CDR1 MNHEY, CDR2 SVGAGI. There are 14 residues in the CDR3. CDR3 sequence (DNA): TGTGCCAGCAGCTCTACAGGGTCTCGTCAGCCCCAGCATTTT. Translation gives CASSSTGSRQPQHF.

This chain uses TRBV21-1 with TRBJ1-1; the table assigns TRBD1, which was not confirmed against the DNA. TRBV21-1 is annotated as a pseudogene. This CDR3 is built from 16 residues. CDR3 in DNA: TGTGCCAGCAGGCCGTGGCAGGGGTCGTTTAGCACTGAAGCTTTCTTT. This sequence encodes CASRPWQGSFSTEAFF.

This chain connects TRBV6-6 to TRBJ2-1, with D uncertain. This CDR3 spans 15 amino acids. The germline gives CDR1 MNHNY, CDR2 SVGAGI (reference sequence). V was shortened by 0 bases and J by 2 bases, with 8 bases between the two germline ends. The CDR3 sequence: CASSYSAGPYNEQFF. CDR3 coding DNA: TGTGCCAGCAGTTACTCGGCAGGCCCCTACAATGAGCAGTTCTTC.

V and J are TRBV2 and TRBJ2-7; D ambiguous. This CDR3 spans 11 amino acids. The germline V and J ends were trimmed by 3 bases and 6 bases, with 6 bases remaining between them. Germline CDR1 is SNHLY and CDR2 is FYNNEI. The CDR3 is CASSEWVEQYF. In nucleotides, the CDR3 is TGTGCCAGCAGTGAGTGGGTCGAGCAGTACTTC.

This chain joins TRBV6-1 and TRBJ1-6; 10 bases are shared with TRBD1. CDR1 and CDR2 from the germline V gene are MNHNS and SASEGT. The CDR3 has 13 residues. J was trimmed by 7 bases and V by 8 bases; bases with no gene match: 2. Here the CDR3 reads CASGTGENSPLHF. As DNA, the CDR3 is TGTGCCAGCGGGACAGGGGAGAATTCACCCCTCCACTTT.

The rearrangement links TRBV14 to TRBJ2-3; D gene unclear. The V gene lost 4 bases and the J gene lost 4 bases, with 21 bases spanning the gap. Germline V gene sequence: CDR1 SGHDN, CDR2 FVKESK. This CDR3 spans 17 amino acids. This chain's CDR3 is CASSRGGSGSSADTQYF. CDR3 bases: TGTGCCAGCAGCCGCGGCGGCTCGGGTTCCAGCGCAGATACGCAGTATTTT. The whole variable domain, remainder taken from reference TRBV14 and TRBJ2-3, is EAGVTQFPSHSVIEKGQTVTLRCDPISGHDNLYWYRRVMGKEIKFLLHFVKESKQDESGMPNNRFLAERTGGTYSTLKVQPAELEDSGVYFCASSRGGSGSSADTQYFGPGTRLTVL.

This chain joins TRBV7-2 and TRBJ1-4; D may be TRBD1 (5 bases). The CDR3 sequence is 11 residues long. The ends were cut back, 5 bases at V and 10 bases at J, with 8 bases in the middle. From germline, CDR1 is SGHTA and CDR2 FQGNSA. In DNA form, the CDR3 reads TGTGCCAGCAGCGAAGGGGCAAAACTGTTTTTT. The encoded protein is CASSEGAKLFF.

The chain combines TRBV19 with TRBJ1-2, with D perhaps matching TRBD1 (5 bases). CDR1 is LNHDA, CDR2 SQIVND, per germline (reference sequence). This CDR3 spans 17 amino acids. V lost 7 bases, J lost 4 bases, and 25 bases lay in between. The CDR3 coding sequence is TGTGCCAGTACCCCTGGGACGAGGCTCCTCTGGGGCTATGGCTACACCTTC. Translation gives CASTPGTRLLWGYGYTF.

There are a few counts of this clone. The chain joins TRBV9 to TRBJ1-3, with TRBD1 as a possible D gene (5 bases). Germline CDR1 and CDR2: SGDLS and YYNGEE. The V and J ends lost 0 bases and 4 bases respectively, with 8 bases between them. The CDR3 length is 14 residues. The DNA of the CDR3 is TGTGCCAGCAGCGTAGCAGGGTCAGGAAACACCATATATTTT. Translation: CASSVAGSGNTIYF.

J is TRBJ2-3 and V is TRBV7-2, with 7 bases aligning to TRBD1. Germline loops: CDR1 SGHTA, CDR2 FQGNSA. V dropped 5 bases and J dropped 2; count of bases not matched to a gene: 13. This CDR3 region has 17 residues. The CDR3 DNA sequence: TGTGCCAGCAGCCCGCGACAGGGATTAAGCGTCACAGATACGCAGTATTTT. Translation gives CASSPRQGLSVTDTQYF. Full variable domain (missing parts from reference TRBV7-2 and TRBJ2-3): GAGVSQSPSNKVTEKGKDVELRCDPISGHTALYWYRQSLGQGLEFLIYFQGNSAPDKSGLPSDRFSAERTGGSVSTLTIQRTQQEDSAVYLCASSPRQGLSVTDTQYFGPGTRLTVL.

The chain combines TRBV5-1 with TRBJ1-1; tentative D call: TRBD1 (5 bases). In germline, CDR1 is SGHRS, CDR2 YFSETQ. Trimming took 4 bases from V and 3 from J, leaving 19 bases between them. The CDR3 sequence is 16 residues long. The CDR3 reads CASSPVAGTRDTEAFF. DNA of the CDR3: TGCGCCAGCAGCCCCGTGGCGGGAACCAGGGACACTGAAGCTTTCTTT.

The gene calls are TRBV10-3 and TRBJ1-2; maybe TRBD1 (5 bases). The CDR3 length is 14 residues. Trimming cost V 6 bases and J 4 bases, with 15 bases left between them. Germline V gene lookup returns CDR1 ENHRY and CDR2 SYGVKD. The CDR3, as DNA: TGTGCCATCAGGCTCGACAGTCCCCCCTATGGCTACACCTTC. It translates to CAIRLDSPPYGYTF.

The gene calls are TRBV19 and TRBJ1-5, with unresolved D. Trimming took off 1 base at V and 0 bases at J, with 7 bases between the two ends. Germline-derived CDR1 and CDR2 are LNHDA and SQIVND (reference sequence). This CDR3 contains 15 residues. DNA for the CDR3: TGTGCCAGTAGTATAGTACAGATTAGCAATCAGCCCCAGCATTTT. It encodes CASSIVQISNQPQHF.

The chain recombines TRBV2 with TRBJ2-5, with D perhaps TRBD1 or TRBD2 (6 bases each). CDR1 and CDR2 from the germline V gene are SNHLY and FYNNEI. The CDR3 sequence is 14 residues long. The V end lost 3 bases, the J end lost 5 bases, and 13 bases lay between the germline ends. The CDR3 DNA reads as TGTGCCAGCAGTGATTGGGGGGCCGATGAGACCCAGTACTTC. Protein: CASSDWGADETQYF.

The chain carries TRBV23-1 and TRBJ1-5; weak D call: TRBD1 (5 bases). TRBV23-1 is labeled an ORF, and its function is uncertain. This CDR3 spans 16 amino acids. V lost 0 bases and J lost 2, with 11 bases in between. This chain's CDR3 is CASSQSPGTGNQPQHF. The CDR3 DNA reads TGCGCCAGCAGTCAATCGCCAGGGACCGGCAATCAGCCCCAGCATTTT.

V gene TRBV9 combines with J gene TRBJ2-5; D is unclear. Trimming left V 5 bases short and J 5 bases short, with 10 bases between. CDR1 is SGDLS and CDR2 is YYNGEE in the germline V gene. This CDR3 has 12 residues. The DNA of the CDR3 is TGTGCCAGCAGTCCCCCCGGGGAGACCCAGTACTTC. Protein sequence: CASSPPGETQYF.

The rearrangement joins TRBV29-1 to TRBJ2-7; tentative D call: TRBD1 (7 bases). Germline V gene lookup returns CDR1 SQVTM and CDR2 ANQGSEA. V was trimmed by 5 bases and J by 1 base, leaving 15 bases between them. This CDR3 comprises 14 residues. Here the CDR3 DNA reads TGCAGCGTTTCTCAGGGGGGTCGGTCCTACGAGCAGTACTTC. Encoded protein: CSVSQGGRSYEQYF.

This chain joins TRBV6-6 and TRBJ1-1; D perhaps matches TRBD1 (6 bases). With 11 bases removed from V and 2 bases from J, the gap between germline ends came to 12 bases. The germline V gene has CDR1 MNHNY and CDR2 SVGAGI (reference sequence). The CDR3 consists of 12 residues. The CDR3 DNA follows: TGTGCCGCCGGGGGGGCAAACACTGAAGCTTTCTTT. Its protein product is CAAGGANTEAFF.

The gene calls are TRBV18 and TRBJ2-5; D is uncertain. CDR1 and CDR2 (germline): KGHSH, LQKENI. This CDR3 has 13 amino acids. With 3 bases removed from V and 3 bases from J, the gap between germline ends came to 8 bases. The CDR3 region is CASSPGRKETQYF. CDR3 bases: TGTGCCAGCTCACCGGGCAGGAAAGAGACCCAGTACTTC.

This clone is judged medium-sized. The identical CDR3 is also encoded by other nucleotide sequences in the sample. The CDR3 reads CASSRDWGNQPQHF. CDR3 sequence (DNA): TGTGCCAGCAGCAGGGATTGGGGGAATCAGCCCCAGCATTTT. The chain joins TRBV6-5 to TRBJ1-5; D might be TRBD1 (5 bases). This CDR3 comprises 14 residues. With 6 bases removed from V and 4 bases from J, the gap between germline ends came to 13 bases. Germline V gene data show CDR1 as MNHEY and CDR2 as SVGAGI.